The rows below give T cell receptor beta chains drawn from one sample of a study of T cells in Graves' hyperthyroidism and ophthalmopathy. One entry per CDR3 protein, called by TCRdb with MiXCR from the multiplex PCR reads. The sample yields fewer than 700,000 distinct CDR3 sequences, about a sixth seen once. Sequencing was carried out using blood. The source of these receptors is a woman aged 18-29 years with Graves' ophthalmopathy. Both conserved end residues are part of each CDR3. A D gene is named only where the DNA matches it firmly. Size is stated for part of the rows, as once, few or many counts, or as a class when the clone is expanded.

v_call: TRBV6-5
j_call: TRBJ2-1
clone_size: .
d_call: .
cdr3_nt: TGTGCCAGCAATTACGGAGTTCATGAGCAGTTCTTC
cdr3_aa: CASNYGVHEQFF

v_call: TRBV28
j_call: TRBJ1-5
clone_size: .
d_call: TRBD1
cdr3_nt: TGTGCCAGCAGTAACAGGGGGAAGAATCAGCCCCAGCATTTT
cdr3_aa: CASSNRGKNQPQHF

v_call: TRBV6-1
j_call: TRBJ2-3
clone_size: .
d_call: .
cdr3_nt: TGTGCCAGCGGAGCAGGTGACTCTAGCACAGATACGCAGTATTTT
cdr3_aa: CASGAGDSSTDTQYF

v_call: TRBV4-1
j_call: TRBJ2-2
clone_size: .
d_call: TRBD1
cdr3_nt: TGCGCCAGCAGCCTCGTCATTGGACAGGGCGGCACCGGGGAGCTGTTTTTT
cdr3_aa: CASSLVIGQGGTGELFF

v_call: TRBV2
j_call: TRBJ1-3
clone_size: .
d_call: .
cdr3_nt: TGTGCCAGCAGTGGAGGGTACAACACCATATATTTT
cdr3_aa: CASSGGYNTIYF

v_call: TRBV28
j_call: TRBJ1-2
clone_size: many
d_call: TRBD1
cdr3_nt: TGTGCCAGCAGTCCACCCGAGGACAGGGGGCTCTATGGCTACACCTTC
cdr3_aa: CASSPPEDRGLYGYTF

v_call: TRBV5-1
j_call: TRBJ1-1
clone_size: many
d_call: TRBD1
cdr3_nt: TGCGCCAGCAGCTTGGTAGGGAGGGGGCTGGAAGACACTGAAGCTTTCTTT
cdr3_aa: CASSLVGRGLEDTEAFF

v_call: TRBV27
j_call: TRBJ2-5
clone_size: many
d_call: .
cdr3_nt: TGTGCCAGCAGTAGCCCGGGGGCCCTAGGGGGGACCCAGTACTTC
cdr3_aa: CASSSPGALGGTQYF

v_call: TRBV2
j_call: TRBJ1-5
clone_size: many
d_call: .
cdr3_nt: TGTGCCAGCAGTGAAAACCCCCTACAGGGCAGCAATCAGCCCCAGCATTTT
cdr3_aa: CASSENPLQGSNQPQHF

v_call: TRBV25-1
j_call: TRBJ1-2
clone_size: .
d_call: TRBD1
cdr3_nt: TGTGCCAGCAGTGAATCAAGGGGGCTCTACTATGGCTACACCTTC
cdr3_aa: CASSESRGLYYGYTF

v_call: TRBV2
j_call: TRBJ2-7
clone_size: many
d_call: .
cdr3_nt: TGTGCCAGCAGTGAGTCGGACTTATTTTTCTACGAGCAGTACTTC
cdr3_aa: CASSESDLFFYEQYF

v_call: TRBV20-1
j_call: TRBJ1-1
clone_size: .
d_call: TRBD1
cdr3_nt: TGCAGTGCTAGAGTTTGGGACAGGGTAAATTTGGGGGGTGAAGCTTTCTTT
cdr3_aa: CSARVWDRVNLGGEAFF

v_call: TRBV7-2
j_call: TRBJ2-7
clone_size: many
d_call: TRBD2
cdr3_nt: TGTGCCAGCAGCTTAGGACTAGCGGGAGGACGCTACGAGCAGTACTTC
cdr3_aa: CASSLGLAGGRYEQYF

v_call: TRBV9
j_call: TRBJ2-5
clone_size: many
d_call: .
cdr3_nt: TGTGCCAGCAGCGTCCAGCCCCACCAACAAGAGACCCAGTACTTC
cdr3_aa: CASSVQPHQQETQYF

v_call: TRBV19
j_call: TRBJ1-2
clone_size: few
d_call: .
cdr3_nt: TGTGCCAGTAGTATCGGCCGGGACTATGGCTACACCTTC
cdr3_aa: CASSIGRDYGYTF

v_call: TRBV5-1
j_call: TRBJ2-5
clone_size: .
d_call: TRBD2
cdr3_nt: TGCGCCAGCGGCTTAACTAGCGGGTACCAAGAGACCCAGTACTTC
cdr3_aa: CASGLTSGYQETQYF

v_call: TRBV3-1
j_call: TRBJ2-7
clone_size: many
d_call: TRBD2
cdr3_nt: TGTGCCAGCAGCCGCGGGACTAGCGGGGGCTACGAGCAGTACTTC
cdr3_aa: CASSRGTSGGYEQYF

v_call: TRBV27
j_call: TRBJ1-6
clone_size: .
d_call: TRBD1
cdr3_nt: TGTGCCAGCAAGGGACAGGGGGACTCACCCCTCCACTTT
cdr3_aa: CASKGQGDSPLHF

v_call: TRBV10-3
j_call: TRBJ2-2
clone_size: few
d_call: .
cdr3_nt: TGTGCCATCGGGCGGGAAAGGAACACCGGGGAGCTGTTTTTT
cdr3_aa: CAIGRERNTGELFF

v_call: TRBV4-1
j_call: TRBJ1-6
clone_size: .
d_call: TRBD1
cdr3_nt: TGCGCCAGCAGCCAAGAGGGGACAGAAAGGTGGAATTCACCCCTCCACTTT
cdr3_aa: CASSQEGTERWNSPLHF

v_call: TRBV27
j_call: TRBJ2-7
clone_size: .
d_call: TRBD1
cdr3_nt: TGTGCCAGCAGTGCGTTACAGGGGAACGAGCAGTACTTC
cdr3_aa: CASSALQGNEQYF

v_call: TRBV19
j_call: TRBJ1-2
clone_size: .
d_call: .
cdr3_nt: TGTGCTAGTGACTACAGGAACTTGGGGGGCTACACCTTC
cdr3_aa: CASDYRNLGGYTF

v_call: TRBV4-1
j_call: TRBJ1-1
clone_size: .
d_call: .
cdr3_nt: TGCGCCAGCAGCCAAGGTGGGGGGGTTGCCACTGAAGCTTTCTTT
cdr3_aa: CASSQGGGVATEAFF

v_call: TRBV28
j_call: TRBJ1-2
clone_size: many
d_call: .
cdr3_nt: TGTGCCAGCAGTATACAGGATGGCTACACCTTC
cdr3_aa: CASSIQDGYTF

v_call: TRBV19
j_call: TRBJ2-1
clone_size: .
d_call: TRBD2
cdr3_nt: TGTGCCAGTAGTATCCTTAGCGGGAGCAATGAGCAGTTCTTC
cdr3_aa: CASSILSGSNEQFF

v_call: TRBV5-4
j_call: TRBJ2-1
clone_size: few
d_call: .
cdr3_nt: TGTGCCAGCACTAATAAGAGACAGGGGGTCGGGACTAGCGTAATCCCCTCCAATAATGGGCAGTTCTTC
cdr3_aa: CASTNKRQGVGTSVIPSNNGQFF

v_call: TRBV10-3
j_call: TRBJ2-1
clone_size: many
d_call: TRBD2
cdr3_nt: TGTGCCATCGGGGCGACTAGCGGTCGGGAGCAGTTCTTC
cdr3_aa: CAIGATSGREQFF

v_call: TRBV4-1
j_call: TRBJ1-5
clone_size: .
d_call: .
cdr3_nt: TGCGCCAGCAGCCAAGACAGGGATAGCAATCAGCCCCAGCATTTT
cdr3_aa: CASSQDRDSNQPQHF

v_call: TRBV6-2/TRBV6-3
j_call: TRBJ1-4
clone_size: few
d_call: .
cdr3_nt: TGTGCCACCAGATCTGGAGGAGAAAAACTGTTTTTT
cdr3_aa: CATRSGGEKLFF

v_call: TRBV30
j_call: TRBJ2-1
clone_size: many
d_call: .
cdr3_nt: TGTGCCTGGGCCGAGAATGAGCAGTTCTTC
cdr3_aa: CAWAENEQFF

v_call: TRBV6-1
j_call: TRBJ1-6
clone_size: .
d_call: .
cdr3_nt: TGTGCCAGCAGTGAGTCCGTCTATAATTCACCCCTCCACTTT
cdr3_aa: CASSESVYNSPLHF

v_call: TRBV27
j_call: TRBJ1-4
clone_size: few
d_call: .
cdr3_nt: TGTGCCAGCAGCCTCGGACTTCTAGAGAATGAAAAACTGTTTTTT
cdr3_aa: CASSLGLLENEKLFF

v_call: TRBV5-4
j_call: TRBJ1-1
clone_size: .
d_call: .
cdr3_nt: TGTGCCAGCTCGCGTGATCGAGGGACGTGGACTGAAGCTTTCTTT
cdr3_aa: CASSRDRGTWTEAFF

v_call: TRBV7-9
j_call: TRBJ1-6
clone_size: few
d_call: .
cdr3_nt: TGTGCCAGCAGCTTAAACAGCCAAGAGGGTTCACCCCTCCACTTT
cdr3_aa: CASSLNSQEGSPLHF

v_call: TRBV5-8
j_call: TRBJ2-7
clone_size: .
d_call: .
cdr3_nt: TGTGCCAGCAGCTTTTCTACGAAGCAGTACTTC
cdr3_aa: CASSFSTKQYF